The present entry profiles one T cell receptor (beta chain) with its context. Its antigen is undetermined. This record belongs to a study of OX40 agonist ivuxolimab in advanced cancers. Study overall: In this trial design, patients received ivuxolimab intravenously at 0.01 to 10 mg/kg every 2 weeks.

The method was immunoSEQ multiplex PCR; TCRdb's version includes in-frame clones alone and lacks a portion of them. The table lists about 60,000 clones, 87% of them singletons, with roughly 5.2% in the top ten. Study-wide points: Antigen targets of the expanded peripheral T cells went undetermined. CD4+ and CD8+ T cells in blood underwent clonal expansion by week 6 at 0.1 to 3.0 mg/kg.

The germline gives CDR1 SQVTM, CDR2 ANQGSEA. This CDR3 is 13 amino acids long. The V and J ends lost 5 bases and 4 bases, in that order; junction bases with no gene match: 4. This sequence joins TRBV29-1 and TRBJ1-5, with 8 positions matching TRBD1. The source was CD4+ or CD8+ T cells sorted from blood, collected in a trial of the OX40 agonist ivuxolimab. The TCR comes from an adult with an advanced solid tumor such as melanoma, head and neck, liver or kidney cancer. The CDR3 here is CSVRTGPNQPQHF. The CDR3 DNA sequence: TGCAGCGTTCGGACAGGGCCTAATCAGCCCCAGCATTTT.